The present T cell receptor beta chain was sequenced within a study of human T cells and chemical hapten exposure. In this sample, this clonotype turned up a few times. Specified time point: healthy volunteer bleed at 6 weeks. Unfractionated whole blood was the source from which total RNA was extracted. This CDR3 spans 13 amino acids. The V gene lost 6 bases and the J gene lost 2 bases, with 14 bases spanning the gap. Per the germline V gene, CDR1 is DFQATT and CDR2 is SNEGSKA (reference sequence). In the original processing: Across samples, TCR counts had a median of about 92,000 and ranged from roughly 20,000 to 690,600. TCRdb analysed the RACE reads with MiXCR anew, one entry per CDR3 protein. Here the V and J calls rest on TCRdb's processing, not on the authors' analysis. Among some 65,000 distinct CDR3 sequences listed, about 6% were seen once.

This TCR was sampled from a female donor in good health. Some clones in this sample may be carry-over from other donors' samples. Material for sequencing was whole blood. The chain carries TRBV20-1 and TRBJ2-7; D gene uncertain. In nucleotides, the CDR3 is TGCAGTGCGAAGGATCCCTTCCCCTACGAGCAGTACTTC. Amino acids: CSAKDPFPYEQYF.